These T cell receptor beta chains were read from a single sample in a study of cytomegalovirus exposure and HLA in healthy donors. Here immunoSEQ multiplex PCR was the method, and the copy in TCRdb shows in-frame clones only, minus some. Here the sample spans 150,000 to 200,000 clones, about 80% being singletons. The sample was PBMCs. The receptors here all came from a man in his late teens or twenties in good health and CMV-seronegative. Both conserved end residues are part of each CDR3. A D gene is named only where the DNA matches it firmly. Clone size, where shown, is once, few, many, or a class for clones that have expanded.

TRBJ1-1	.	.	TRBV2	CASSQYLAEAFF	TGTGCCAGCAGTCAATATTTAGCTGAAGCTTTCTTT
TRBJ2-1	.	TRBD2	TRBV9	CASSVELAGGNEQFF	TGTGCCAGCAGCGTAGAACTAGCGGGTGGAAATGAGCAGTTCTTC
TRBJ2-3	.	TRBD2	TRBV4-1	CASSHVAGGATDTQYF	TGCGCCAGCAGCCACGTAGCGGGGGGAGCCACAGATACGCAGTATTTT
TRBJ2-7	.	.	TRBV2	CASSATGRYEQYF	TGTGCCAGCAGCGCCACAGGGCGCTACGAGCAGTACTTC
TRBJ2-7	.	.	TRBV19	CASSISSREQYF	TGTGCCAGTAGTATTTCTAGTCGCGAGCAGTACTTC
TRBJ1-2	.	TRBD1	TRBV6-5	CASSSRGRDGYTF	TGTGCCAGCAGCTCCAGGGGGCGGGATGGCTACACCTTC
TRBJ1-2	.	TRBD1	TRBV18	CASSPLFLGPGQGSFYGYTF	TGTGCCAGCTCACCACTTTTCCTGGGTCCGGGACAGGGAAGCTTCTATGGCTACACCTTC
TRBJ2-1	once	TRBD1	TRBV7-9	CASSYPGTGANEQFF	TGTGCCAGCAGCTATCCCGGGACAGGGGCAAATGAGCAGTTCTTC
TRBJ2-7	few	TRBD1	TRBV28	CASRAQGARYEQYF	TGTGCCAGCAGGGCACAGGGGGCCCGCTACGAGCAGTACTTC
TRBJ2-7	.	.	TRBV7-6	CASSFSAANYEQYF	TGTGCCAGCAGCTTCTCCGCAGCGAACTACGAGCAGTACTTC
TRBJ1-6	.	TRBD1	TRBV11-2	CASSNQGAGSPLHF	TGTGCCAGCAGCAATCAGGGGGCAGGATCACCCCTCCACTTT
TRBJ2-2	.	TRBD1	TRBV27	CASSISGTGLTGELFF	TGTGCCAGCAGTATATCCGGGACAGGGCTAACCGGGGAGCTGTTTTTT
TRBJ1-2	.	.	TRBV6-1	CASITGNANYGYTF	TGTGCCAGCATTACAGGGAACGCTAACTATGGCTACACCTTC
TRBJ1-5	.	.	TRBV6-5	CASSSRGGNQPQHF	TGTGCCAGCAGTTCCCGTGGAGGCAATCAGCCCCAGCATTTT
TRBJ1-3	few	.	TRBV5-1	CASSLGGRTLAAGNTIYF	TGCGCCAGCAGCTTGGGAGGGAGGACTCTAGCAGCTGGAAACACCATATATTTT
TRBJ2-7	.	.	TRBV2	CASSEIASYSSYEQYF	TGTGCCAGCAGTGAGATAGCCTCATACTCCTCCTACGAGCAGTACTTC
TRBJ2-3	.	TRBD2	TRBV5-4	CASSRSGGGPDTQYF	TGTGCCAGCAGCCGCAGCGGGGGGGGGCCAGATACGCAGTATTTT
TRBJ1-1	.	.	TRBV20-1	CSASGTEAFF	TGCAGTGCTAGCGGGACTGAAGCTTTCTTT
TRBJ2-7	.	TRBD2	TRBV6-5	CASSYLAGGPKYEQYF	TGTGCCAGCAGCTACCTAGCGGGAGGGCCTAAGTACGAGCAGTACTTC
TRBJ2-7	.	.	TRBV6-5	CASSYSPGQGTHEQYF	TGTGCCAGCAGTTACTCCCCGGGCCAGGGGACCCACGAGCAGTACTTC
TRBJ2-1	.	.	TRBV6-4	CASSEGRSDYNEQFF	TGTGCCAGCAGTGAGGGCAGGTCTGACTACAATGAGCAGTTCTTC
TRBJ1-5	.	.	TRBV25-1	CASSRGGYNQPQHF	TGTGCCAGCAGCCGGGGAGGATACAATCAGCCCCAGCATTTT